The rows below give T cell receptor beta chains drawn from one sample of a study of STAT5B mutations in CD4+ large granular lymphocyte leukemia. Clones were sequenced by immunoSEQ multiplex PCR, and TCRdb holds only the in-frame ones, with some missing. The sample has 38,000 or so clones, 65% to 90% seen once; the top ten hold roughly 1.2%. Source material: CD4+ T cells from blood buffy coats. The source is a human donor in good health. Each CDR3 is given with its conserved first and last residue. The order of the fields is clone size, D gene, J gene, V gene, CDR3 protein, CDR3 DNA. A D gene is named only where the DNA matches it firmly. Rows give clone size only sometimes, using once, few, many, or a class for an expanded clone.

>once|TRBD2|TRBJ2-2|TRBV9
CASSVGLAGEAGELFF
TGTGCCAGCAGCGTGGGACTAGCGGGAGAGGCCGGGGAGCTGTTTTTT
>.|.|TRBJ2-5|TRBV9
CASSGPGTDMYQETQYF
TGTGCCAGCAGCGGCCCCGGGACTGATATGTACCAAGAGACCCAGTACTTC
>.|.|TRBJ2-2|TRBV18
CASSPPMRGGTGELFF
TGTGCCAGCTCACCACCGATGCGGGGAGGCACCGGGGAGCTGTTTTTT
>.|.|TRBJ1-1|TRBV2
CASSEAIDRNTEAFF
TGTGCCAGCAGTGAAGCAATCGACCGGAACACTGAAGCTTTCTTT
>.|TRBD1|TRBJ2-5|TRBV10-3
CAISRDRGLLETQYF
TGTGCCATCAGTCGGGACAGGGGGCTGTTGGAGACCCAGTACTTC
>.|.|TRBJ1-5|TRBV21-1
CASSKVLLGKYTQPQHF
TGTGCCAGCAGCAAAGTCCTTTTGGGGAAATACACTCAGCCCCAGCATTTT
>.|.|TRBJ1-3|TRBV19
CASTIRQAGNTIYF
TGTGCCAGTACGATTCGTCAGGCTGGAAACACCATATATTTT
>.|TRBD2|TRBJ2-2|TRBV6-1
CASRRGSGGSGELFF
TGTGCCAGCAGGAGAGGGAGCGGGGGGTCCGGGGAGCTGTTTTTT
>few|TRBD1|TRBJ1-6|TRBV6-6
CASSQGAGNSPLHF
TGTGCCAGTTCTCAGGGGGCGGGTAATTCACCCCTCCACTTT
>.|TRBD1|TRBJ2-1|TRBV6-5
CASRTGGPYNEQFF
TGTGCCAGCAGGACAGGGGGCCCCTACAATGAGCAGTTCTTC
>.|.|TRBJ2-7|TRBV6-1
CASMGILTYEQYF
TGTGCCAGCATGGGGATTCTAACCTACGAGCAGTACTTC
>.|TRBD1|TRBJ1-2|TRBV19
CASSLTPTGARWYGYTF
TGTGCCAGTAGTCTCACCCCGACAGGGGCGCGGTGGTATGGCTACACCTTC
>.|.|TRBJ2-7|TRBV28
CAWGVSGYEQYF
TGTGCCTGGGGAGTTTCGGGATACGAGCAGTACTTC
>.|TRBD2|TRBJ2-3|TRBV5-6
CASSLVGLAGEGDTQYF
TGTGCCAGCAGCTTGGTCGGACTAGCGGGAGAGGGAGATACGCAGTATTTT
>.|.|TRBJ2-5|TRBV9
CASSRTAETQYF
TGTGCCAGCAGCCGGACAGCCGAGACCCAGTACTTC